The 23 T cell receptor beta chains presented below share a single source sample, sequenced in a study of shared clonotypes between healthy human individuals. Sequencing used immunoSEQ multiplex PCR; TCRdb keeps in-frame clones, though not all of them. The sample carries more than 2 million clones, 93% recorded once. Only CD45RO-negative cells positively selected for CCR7 counted as naive CD8 cells, so terminally differentiated effector memory CD45RA+ cells were excluded. The source material was naive CD8+ T cells from PBMCs. The receptor source for this set is a man younger than 35 in good health. Some clones in this sample may be carry-over from other donors' samples.

The rearrangement uses TRBV2 and TRBJ2-1; D is ambiguous. The CDR3 contains 16 residues. Trimming removed 6 bases from V and 2 bases from J, with 17 bases in between. From germline, CDR1 is SNHLY and CDR2 FYNNEI. In DNA form, the CDR3 reads TGTGCCAGCAGGGACCGGGCTACAACTACCTACAATGAGCAGTTCTTC. Protein product: CASRDRATTTYNEQFF.

This clone was detected a few times. This chain uses TRBV9 with TRBJ1-1; TRBD1 aligns across 7 bases. The germline V gene encodes CDR1 SGDLS and CDR2 YYNGEE. The CDR3 loop spans 14 amino acids. With 0 bases clipped from V and 7 bases from J, the junction kept 6 bases outside the gene matches. In DNA form, the CDR3 reads TGTGCCAGCAGCGTAGCTGGGACAGCAGGTGAAGCTTTCTTT. Residues: CASSVAGTAGEAFF.

The chain employs TRBV12-2 and TRBJ2-7; whether TRBD1, the table's D call, matches the DNA was not checked. TRBV12-2 is annotated as a pseudogene. The CDR3 covers 16 residues. The CDR3 is CASRLGLGDRANEQYF. DNA of the CDR3: TGTGCAAGTCGCTTAGGATTGGGGGACAGGGCTAACGAGCAGTACTTC.

The genes are TRBV30 and TRBJ2-3; 14 bases fit TRBD2. The CDR3 is 16 amino acids. Trimming at V came to 3 bases and at J to 5 bases, leaving 7 bases not matched to a gene. Germline V gene lookup returns CDR1 GTSNPN and CDR2 SVGIG (reference sequence). The CDR3 region is CAWSVGTSGRLDTQYF. CDR3 nucleotide sequence: TGTGCCTGGAGCGTCGGGACTAGCGGGAGATTAGATACGCAGTATTTT. Filled out from reference TRBV30 and TRBJ2-3, the complete variable domain reads SQTIHQWPATLVQPVGSPLSLECTVEGTSNPNLYWYRQAAGRGLQLLFYSVGIGQISSEVPQNLSASRPQDRQFILSSKKLLLSDSGFYLCAWSVGTSGRLDTQYFGPGTRLTVL.

This rearrangement joins TRBV4-1 to TRBJ1-1, with 9 bases lining up with TRBD1. Germline assignment: CDR1 MGHRA and CDR2 YSYEKL. This CDR3 spans 15 amino acids. V lost 2 bases to trimming and J lost 4 bases; unmatched junction nucleotides: 5. CDR3 protein: CASSQWDRDGTEAFF. CDR3 nucleotides: TGCGCCAGCAGCCAATGGGACAGGGATGGCACTGAAGCTTTCTTT.

This chain connects TRBV6-5 to TRBJ2-7, with 7 positions matching TRBD1. J gave up 4 bases and V 8 bases, and 11 bases lay outside the gene matches. Germline V gene sequence: CDR1 MNHEY, CDR2 SVGAGI. The CDR3 covers 14 residues. The CDR3 reads CASGPGTEEYEQYF. Here the CDR3 DNA reads TGTGCCAGCGGACCCGGGACAGAGGAATACGAGCAGTACTTC.

The CDR3, as DNA: TGTGCCAGCAGCGTCCGAACAGGGTGGAATGGCTACACCTTC. It specifies CASSVRTGWNGYTF. J is TRBJ1-2 and V is TRBV9, with D tentatively TRBD1 (6 bases). The V end lost 2 bases, the J end lost 6 bases, and 14 bases lay between the germline ends. There are 14 residues in the CDR3. Germline V CDR1 and CDR2: SGDLS, YYNGEE.

The chain recombines TRBV11-1 with TRBJ2-3; 11 bases align to TRBD1. Germline CDR1 is SGHAT and CDR2 is FQDESV (reference sequence). Trimming removed 5 bases from V and 2 bases from J; junction bases left unmatched: 9. The CDR3 extends over 17 amino acids. The CDR3 bases are TGTGCCAGCAGCGCGTTTGGGACAGGGGGGTTCACAGATACGCAGTATTTT. Its translation is CASSAFGTGGFTDTQYF.

The rearrangement links TRBV29-1 to TRBJ2-3; TRBD1 might be the D (5 bases). Germline V gene data show CDR1 as SQVTM and CDR2 as ANQGSEA. The CDR3 is 12 amino acids. Deletions cut 7 bases from V and 5 bases from J, with 13 bases between. The chain's CDR3 is CSAGRVGDTQYF. Written as DNA, the CDR3 is TGCAGCGCGGGCAGGGTCGGAGATACGCAGTATTTT.

This clone was found once. This sequence joins TRBV13 and TRBJ2-2; D remains unclear. Trimming took off 0 bases at V and 11 bases at J, with 7 bases between the two ends. Germline CDR1 reads PRHDT; CDR2 reads FYEKMQ (reference sequence). The CDR3 extends over 12 amino acids. In nucleotides, the CDR3 is TGTGCCAGCAGCTTAGGGACGCAAGAGCTGTTTTTT. It translates to CASSLGTQELFF.

As to this clone: Other DNA variants within this sample encode the same CDR3. The chain has TRBV19 and TRBJ1-1; D not certain. The CDR3 has 13 residues. V was clipped by 1 base and J by 1 base, with 4 bases between them. From germline, CDR1 is LNHDA and CDR2 SQIVND (reference sequence). Written as DNA, the CDR3 is TGTGCCAGTAGTATAGGCAAGAACACTGAAGCTTTCTTT. It yields the protein CASSIGKNTEAFF.

This clone was seen once. The genes are TRBV29-1 and TRBJ2-3, with 8 bases aligning to TRBD2. Germline V lookup: CDR1 SQVTM, CDR2 ANQGSEA. Trimming took 7 bases from V and 5 from J; bases not matched to a gene: 17. The length of the CDR3 is 16 residues. CDR3 amino acids: CSGGPVRREVGDTQYF. CDR3 nucleotide sequence: TGCAGCGGCGGACCCGTGCGGCGGGAGGTTGGAGATACGCAGTATTTT.

The chain uses TRBV7-9 and TRBJ1-4, with D hard to call. The CDR3 loop spans 15 amino acids. Germline-derived CDR1 and CDR2 are SEHNR and FQNEAQ (reference sequence). V lost 5 bases to trimming and J lost 8 bases, with 18 bases between them. The CDR3 nucleotides read TGTGCCAGCAGCGGGGAAGGTTCAGCCAGGGAAAAACTGTTTTTT. Protein sequence: CASSGEGSAREKLFF. Full variable domain (outside the CDR3, taken from reference TRBV7-9 and TRBJ1-4): DTGVSQNPRHKITKRGQNVTFRCDPISEHNRLYWYRQTLGQGPEFLTYFQNEAQLEKSRLLSDRFSAERPKGSFSTLEIQRTEQGDSAMYLCASSGEGSAREKLFFGSGTQLSVL.

The V gene is TRBV27, the J gene TRBJ1-1, with D maybe TRBD1 (6 bases). The CDR3 is 15 amino acids. In germline, CDR1 is MNHEY, CDR2 SMNVEV (reference sequence). The germline V and J ends were trimmed by 5 bases and 1 base, with 14 bases remaining between them. Here the CDR3 DNA reads TGTGCCAGCAGTCACGGGGCAGGGGCGAACACTGAAGCTTTCTTT. This gives the protein CASSHGAGANTEAFF.

The chain employs TRBV5-6 and TRBJ1-2; 8 nucleotides align to TRBD1. This CDR3 contains 16 residues. Trimming at V came to 2 bases and at J to 6 bases, leaving 12 bases not matched to a gene. The germline CDR1 and CDR2 sequences are SGHDT and YYEEEE. The CDR3 loop reads CASSFFKGQGLNGYTF. CDR3 bases: TGTGCCAGCAGCTTCTTTAAAGGACAGGGTCTCAATGGCTACACCTTC.

This clone was seen a few times. The V call is TRBV5-1, the J call TRBJ2-7, with D hard to call. The CDR3 is made up of 14 amino acids. V shed 4 bases and J shed 1 base, with 12 bases lying between them. CDR1 SGHRS and CDR2 YFSETQ come from the germline V gene. CDR3 in amino acids: CASSIGRSSYEQYF. CDR3 DNA sequence: TGCGCCAGCAGCATAGGACGGAGTTCCTACGAGCAGTACTTC.

The gene calls are TRBV5-8 and TRBJ2-7, with 8 bases matching TRBD2. Germline CDR1 SGHTS, CDR2 YDEGEE. CDR3 length: 15 residues. V trimming: 1 base; J trimming: 2 bases; junction bases outside the gene matches: 5. The CDR3 reads CASSLLAGQAYEQYF. The CDR3 bases are TGTGCCAGCAGCTTGCTAGCGGGCCAAGCCTACGAGCAGTACTTC.

The CDR3, as DNA: TGTGCCAGCAGATCTGGACCGTACGTGTTCCAAGAGACCCAGTACTTC. It codes for CASRSGPYVFQETQYF. The chain recombines TRBV7-2 with TRBJ2-5; D is unresolved. Germline CDR1 SGHTA, CDR2 FQGNSA. CDR3 size: 16 residues. V was trimmed by 6 bases and J by 1 base, leaving 18 bases between them.

With regard to this clone: The sample holds other DNA sequences that translate to the same CDR3. The chain uses TRBV7-9 and TRBJ2-7; a weak D match, TRBD2 (5 bases). The CDR3 is 12 amino acids. Germline CDR1 SEHNR, CDR2 FQNEAQ (reference sequence). Trimming pared 8 bases from V and 2 bases from J, leaving 10 bases between. CDR3 amino acids: CASSAGTYEQYF. In DNA, the CDR3 is TGTGCCAGCTCGGCGGGTACCTACGAGCAGTACTTC.

This clone was seen a handful of times. The gene calls are TRBV28 and TRBJ1-5; D is ambiguous. This CDR3 comprises 12 residues. V was cut by 3 bases and J by 6 bases, with 6 bases left in between. Germline lookup yields CDR1 MDHEN and CDR2 SYDVKM. The CDR3 loop is CASSFVLQPQHF. The CDR3 region has the DNA TGTGCCAGCAGTTTTGTGCTTCAGCCCCAGCATTTT.

The gene calls are TRBV6-5 and TRBJ1-1; possible D gene TRBD1, 5 bases. Trimming took off 2 bases at V and 3 bases at J, with 16 bases between the two ends. This CDR3 is 16 amino acids long. Germline V CDR1 and CDR2: MNHEY, SVGAGI. The CDR3 sequence: CASSYEAGRLDTEAFF. CDR3 DNA sequence: TGTGCCAGCAGTTACGAGGCAGGGCGCCTGGACACTGAAGCTTTCTTT.

CDR3 amino acids: CASSFLTYSMGESTDTQYF. DNA for the CDR3: TGTGCCAGCAGTTTCTTGACCTACTCGATGGGGGAGAGCACAGATACGCAGTATTTT. The chain combines TRBV28 with TRBJ2-3, with D perhaps being TRBD1 or TRBD2 (5 bases each). Germline loops: CDR1 MDHEN, CDR2 SYDVKM. This CDR3 contains 19 residues. The ends were cut back, 3 bases at V and 0 bases at J, with 22 bases in the middle. The entire variable domain, with the rest obtained from reference TRBV28 and TRBJ2-3, is as follows: DVKVTQSSRYLVKRTGEKVFLECVQDMDHENMFWYRQDPGLGLRLIYFSYDVKMKEKGDIPEGYSVSREKKERFSLILESASTNQTSMYLCASSFLTYSMGESTDTQYFGPGTRLTVL.

On this clone itself: Being one base from a much bigger clone, this may be a read error. Other DNA sequences in this specimen translate into the identical CDR3. The gene calls are TRBV7-9 and TRBJ2-1; D uncertain. The CDR3 length is 10 residues. The V end was cut by 5 bases, the J end by 7 bases, with 3 bases between. The germline CDR1 and CDR2 sequences are SEHNR and FQNEAQ (reference sequence). The DNA for the CDR3 is TGTGCCAGCAGCATAAATGAGCAGTTCTTC. This sequence encodes CASSINEQFF.